This is a list of T cell receptor beta chains from one sample in a study of response to subunit inactivated influenza vaccine. TCRdb processed the RT-PCR reads anew with MiXCR; each CDR3 protein has one entry. Of fewer than 550,000 distinct CDR3 sequences listed, 25% are singletons. The sample consisted of CD4+ T cells sorted from PBMCs, taken roughly 5 days after vaccination. These receptors were collected from a man between 50 and 59 years old who received an inactivated influenza vaccine. Each CDR3 is given with its conserved first and last residue. The D gene is left open where the match is weak. Where a row states a size, it is once, few, many or the class of an expanded clone; other rows omit it.

- | TRBJ2-2 | - | TRBV4-2 | TGTGCCAGCAGCCGCCAACTGACACTTAACACCGGGGAGCTGTTTTTT | CASSRQLTLNTGELFF
- | TRBJ2-7 | few | TRBV24-1 | TGTGCCACCAGTGATTACCGGACGGAGCAGTACTTC | CATSDYRTEQYF
TRBD1 | TRBJ2-7 | few | TRBV6-5 | TGTGCCAGCAGTTATGACAGGGAAAGGCACGAGCAGTACTTC | CASSYDRERHEQYF
- | TRBJ2-3 | - | TRBV4-3 | TGCGCCAGCAGCCAAGCCGCCGGAGGGAGCACAGATACGCAGTATTTT | CASSQAAGGSTDTQYF
- | TRBJ2-7 | few | TRBV11-2 | TGTGCCAGCAGCTTAGAAGTCCCTACCGGTCTACTAAACTTC | CASSLEVPTGLLNF
- | TRBJ2-1 | many | TRBV5-1 | TGCGCCAGCACCGACGGGGGAGAGCAGTTCTTC | CASTDGGEQFF
- | TRBJ2-7 | few | TRBV20-1 | TGCAGTGCTAGTTTAGTCTATAGCTCCTACGAGCAGTACTTC | CSASLVYSSYEQYF
- | TRBJ1-6 | - | TRBV3-1 | TGTGCCAGCAGCAGTGATTTTTCACCCCTCCACTTT | CASSSDFSPLHF
TRBD1 | TRBJ2-2 | - | TRBV27 | TGTGCCAGCGGCCCTAACGACAGGGTGGTTCCTACCGGGGAGCTGTTTTTT | CASGPNDRVVPTGELFF
- | TRBJ2-1 | - | TRBV6-1 | TGTGCCACCAAGGGAACCGGGAGTTGGGACAATGAGCAGTTCTTC | CATKGTGSWDNEQFF
TRBD1 | TRBJ2-3 | - | TRBV7-2 | TGTGCCAGCAGTCGAGGACAGGGACGCACAGATACGCAGTATTTT | CASSRGQGRTDTQYF
- | TRBJ1-1 | - | TRBV7-9 | TGTGCCAGCAGCTACTTAACTGAAGCTTTCTTT | CASSYLTEAFF
- | TRBJ2-1 | - | TRBV24-1 | TGTGCCACCAGTGCCTCACAGGGATTACTAGCGCATAGCTCCTACAATGAGCAGTTCTTC | CATSASQGLLAHSSYNEQFF
TRBD1 | TRBJ2-2 | - | TRBV20-1 | TGCAGTGCTAGTCGGGGGACAGGCAACACCGGGGAGCTGTTTTTT | CSASRGTGNTGELFF
- | TRBJ1-1 | once | TRBV3-1 | TGTGCCAGCAGCCACTCCGGGACAACGACCGAAGCTTTCTTT | CASSHSGTTTEAFF
- | TRBJ2-5 | - | TRBV20-1 | TGCAGTGTAATGACTAGTACAGAGACCCAGTACTTC | CSVMTSTETQYF
TRBD1 | TRBJ1-2 | few | TRBV28 | TGTGCCAGCAGTTTAACATATGGGACAGGGGTTGGCTACACCTTC | CASSLTYGTGVGYTF
TRBD1 | TRBJ2-6 | - | TRBV7-6 | TGTGCCAGCAGCCCTAGTGGACAGGGGGCGCCTGGGGCCAACGTCCTGACTTTC | CASSPSGQGAPGANVLTF
TRBD2 | TRBJ2-3 | - | TRBV20-1 | TGCAGTGCCTTAGGGACTAGCGGGACGAGCACAGATACGCAGTATTTT | CSALGTSGTSTDTQYF